This T cell receptor (beta chain) derives from a study of CD8 T cells in ankylosing spondylitis. Germline-derived CDR1 and CDR2 are SGHRS and YFSETQ. This CDR3 spans 16 amino acids. V dropped 6 bases and J dropped 4 bases, with 19 bases sitting between them. Study-wide results and caveats: What seemed typical of ankylosing spondylitis blood was a TCR beta motif built from 7 or 8 highly homologous variants.

TCRdb ran MiXCR on the 5' RACE reads and lists one entry per CDR3 protein. The table lists roughly 700,000 distinct CDR3 sequences, 15% to 20% of them singletons. This clonotype was counted only a few times. Antigen specificity is unknown. This TCR was sampled from a male donor with ankylosing spondylitis. The sequenced sample consisted of blood, either unsorted or a sorted T cell fraction (not recorded which). V gene TRBV5-1 combines with J gene TRBJ2-2; D not resolved. The CDR3 nucleotides read TGCGCCAGCAATCTATGGAGCCGGGCCACCACCGGGGAGCTGTTTTTT. It yields the protein CASNLWSRATTGELFF.